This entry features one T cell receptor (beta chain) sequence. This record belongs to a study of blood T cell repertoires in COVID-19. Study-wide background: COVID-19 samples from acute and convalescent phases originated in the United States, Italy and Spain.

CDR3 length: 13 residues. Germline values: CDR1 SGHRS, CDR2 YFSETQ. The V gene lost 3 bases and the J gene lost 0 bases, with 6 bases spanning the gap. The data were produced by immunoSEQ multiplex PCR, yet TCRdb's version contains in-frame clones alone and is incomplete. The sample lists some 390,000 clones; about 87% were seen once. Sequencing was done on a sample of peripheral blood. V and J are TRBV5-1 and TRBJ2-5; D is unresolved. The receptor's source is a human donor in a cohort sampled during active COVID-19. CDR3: CASSSTDQETQYF. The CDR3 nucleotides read TGCGCCAGCAGCTCCACAGACCAAGAGACCCAGTACTTC.